This TCR beta chain was sequenced in a study of shared clonotypes between healthy human individuals. Study overall: For every donor, three CD4 naive, three CD4 memory, two CD8 naive and one CD8 memory plates were used.

This clone has just a few counts. Its specificity is unknown. Trimming removed 4 bases at V and 0 bases at J, with 13 bases between. Germline V gene sequence: CDR1 KGHSH, CDR2 LQKENI. CDR3 length equals 15 residues. Sequencing was performed with immunoSEQ multiplex PCR; in TCRdb, only in-frame clones are kept and a portion is missing. The data contain nearly 1,000,000 clones, about three quarters of them seen just once; the ten biggest clones take up about 1.5%. Study-level results: Several donors held approximately 5% of naive CD4 clonotypes in common. Richness estimates generally favored naive over memory subsets.

The chain couples TRBV18 to TRBJ2-7; D is possibly TRBD1 (6 bases). The sequence derives from a man aged 18 to 30 in good health. The specimen was memory CD4+ T cells sorted from blood. The subset: CD45RA-negative fraction. The CDR3 bases are TGTGCCAGCTCACAGGACAGCTCAGTCTCCTACGAGCAGTACTTC. This sequence encodes CASSQDSSVSYEQYF.